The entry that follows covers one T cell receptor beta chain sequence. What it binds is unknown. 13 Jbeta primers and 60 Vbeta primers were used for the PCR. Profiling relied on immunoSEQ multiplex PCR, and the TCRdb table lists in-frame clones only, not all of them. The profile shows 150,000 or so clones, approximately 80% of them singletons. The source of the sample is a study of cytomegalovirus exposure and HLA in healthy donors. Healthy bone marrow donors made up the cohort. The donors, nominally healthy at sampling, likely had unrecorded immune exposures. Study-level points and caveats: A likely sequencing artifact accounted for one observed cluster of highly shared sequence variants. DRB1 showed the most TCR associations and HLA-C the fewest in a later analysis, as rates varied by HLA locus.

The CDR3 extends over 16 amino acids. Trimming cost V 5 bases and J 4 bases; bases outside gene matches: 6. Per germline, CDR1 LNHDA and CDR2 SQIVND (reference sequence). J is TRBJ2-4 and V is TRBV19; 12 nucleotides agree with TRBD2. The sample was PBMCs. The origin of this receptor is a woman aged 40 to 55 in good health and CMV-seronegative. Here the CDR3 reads CASSEETSGGKNIQYF. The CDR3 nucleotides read TGTGCCAGTAGTGAGGAGACTAGCGGGGGTAAAAACATTCAGTACTTC.